Following are 9 T cell receptor beta chains from one sample sequenced in a study of early T cells in non-severe SARS-CoV-2 infection. TCRdb re-derived calls from the 5' RACE reads in MiXCR, one entry per CDR3 protein. The repertoire holds 35,000 to 40,000 distinct CDR3 sequences, with just under 4% as singletons. The sequenced sample consisted of whole blood. The receptor set was obtained from an adult who was a healthcare worker with PCR-confirmed SARS-CoV-2 infection or an uninfected control (not recorded which).

This clonotype was seen at least ten times. This chain uses TRBV7-2 with TRBJ2-1; 16 nucleotides agree with TRBD2. The trim removed 4 bases at V and 0 bases at J, leaving 15 bases unmatched. From germline, CDR1 is SGHTA and CDR2 FQGNSA. CDR3 length equals 22 residues. DNA for the CDR3: TGTGCCAGCAGCTATTATATACCGGGACTAGCGGGAGGGCCAAGCTCCTACAATGAGCAGTTCTTC. Its translation is CASSYYIPGLAGGPSSYNEQFF.

This clonotype has a count of ten or more. The J gene is TRBJ2-5, the V gene TRBV12-3 or TRBV12-4, with D hard to call. This CDR3 spans 13 amino acids. V gave up 5 bases and J gave up 2 bases, with 9 bases separating them. CDR3 coding DNA: TGTGCCAGCAGTCCCCCGGGTCAAGAGACCCAGTACTTC. Amino acids: CASSPPGQETQYF.

This clonotype was detected a few times. This chain links TRBV2 with TRBJ1-1, with D perhaps matching TRBD1 (5 bases). This CDR3 contains 14 residues. Trimming took 8 bases from V and 3 from J, leaving 16 bases between them. Germline lookup yields CDR1 SNHLY and CDR2 FYNNEI. Here the CDR3 DNA reads TGTGCCAGCTCTTTTGTGACGGGGGACACTGAAGCTTTCTTT. Residues: CASSFVTGDTEAFF.

In its sample, this clonotype ranks as medium-sized. The chain combines TRBV7-2 with TRBJ2-3, with D maybe TRBD1 (6 bases). Germline lookup yields CDR1 SGHTA and CDR2 FQGNSA. The CDR3 extends over 16 amino acids. The V and J ends lost 8 bases and 0 bases respectively, with 18 bases between them. CDR3 region: CASGQQGSTSTDTQYF. CDR3 nucleotides: TGTGCCAGCGGTCAACAGGGTAGCACCAGCACAGATACGCAGTATTTT.

The sample holds many counts of this clonotype. CDR3 in amino acids: CASSYSGRGYNEQFF. For the CDR3, the DNA is TGTGCCAGCAGCTATAGCGGGAGGGGGTACAATGAGCAGTTCTTC. This chain connects TRBV5-4 to TRBJ2-1; 11 nucleotides agree with TRBD2. Trimming took 3 bases from V and 4 from J; bases not matched to a gene: 3. Germline CDR1 reads SGHNT; CDR2 reads YYREEE (reference sequence). There are 15 residues in the CDR3.

This clonotype was found many times. V usage is TRBV29-1 and J usage is TRBJ2-1, with 7 bases fitting TRBD1. The trim removed 4 bases at V and 5 bases at J, leaving 2 bases unmatched. The germline CDR1 and CDR2 sequences are SQVTM and ANQGSEA. The CDR3 sequence is 12 residues long. The CDR3 nucleotides read TGCAGCGTTGTCACAGGGGACAATGAGCAGTTCTTC. This sequence encodes CSVVTGDNEQFF.

This chain links TRBV7-9 with TRBJ1-2; 7 nucleotides agree with TRBD1. The CDR3 extends over 15 amino acids. Germline CDR1 is SEHNR and CDR2 is FQNEAQ (reference sequence). The J segment lost 4 bases and the V segment lost 5 bases, leaving 10 bases of the junction unmatched. CDR3 sequence: CASSPGQIFLYGYTF. CDR3 sequence (DNA): TGTGCCAGCAGCCCGGGACAGATCTTCCTCTATGGCTACACCTTC.

The chain is built from TRBV28 and TRBJ1-4; no reliable D call. The length of the CDR3 is 13 residues. Germline V gene lookup returns CDR1 MDHEN and CDR2 SYDVKM. The V gene lost 10 bases and the J gene lost 4 bases, with 13 bases spanning the gap. In nucleotides, the CDR3 is TGTGCCACCAGCCCTCGGTTTAATGAAAAACTGTTTTTT. Translating gives CATSPRFNEKLFF.

This clonotype was recorded at least ten times. This chain joins TRBV3-1 and TRBJ2-1; D possibly corresponds to TRBD1 (6 bases). Germline CDR1 is LGHDT and CDR2 is YNNKEL (reference sequence). CDR3 length: 13 amino acids. Trimming took 3 bases from V and 7 from J, leaving 10 bases between them. CDR3 amino acids: CASSQATGNEQFF. For the CDR3, the DNA is TGTGCCAGCAGCCAGGCAACAGGGAATGAGCAGTTCTTC.